The source of this TCR beta chain is a study of shared clonotypes between healthy human individuals. Donors were healthy HIV-negative adults without recent acute infections or vaccinations. The method was immunoSEQ multiplex PCR; TCRdb's version includes in-frame clones alone and lacks a portion of them. Among some 700,000 clones listed, about 92% were seen once. The TCR sequence derives from a man younger than 35 in good health. Some clones in this sample may be carry-over from other donors' samples. Sequencing was done on a sample of memory CD8+ T cells from PBMCs. Subset of the sample: CD45RO+ cells pooled with CCR7-negative TemRA cells.

The CDR3: CASSSPDRGEETQYF. The CDR3 DNA reads as TGTGCCAGCAGCTCGCCGGACAGGGGGGAAGAGACCCAGTACTTC. The chain combines TRBV28 with TRBJ2-5; 10 positions agree with TRBD1. With V trimmed by 6 bases and J by 3 bases, 7 bases remained unmatched. This CDR3 has 15 residues. The germline V gene has CDR1 MDHEN and CDR2 SYDVKM.